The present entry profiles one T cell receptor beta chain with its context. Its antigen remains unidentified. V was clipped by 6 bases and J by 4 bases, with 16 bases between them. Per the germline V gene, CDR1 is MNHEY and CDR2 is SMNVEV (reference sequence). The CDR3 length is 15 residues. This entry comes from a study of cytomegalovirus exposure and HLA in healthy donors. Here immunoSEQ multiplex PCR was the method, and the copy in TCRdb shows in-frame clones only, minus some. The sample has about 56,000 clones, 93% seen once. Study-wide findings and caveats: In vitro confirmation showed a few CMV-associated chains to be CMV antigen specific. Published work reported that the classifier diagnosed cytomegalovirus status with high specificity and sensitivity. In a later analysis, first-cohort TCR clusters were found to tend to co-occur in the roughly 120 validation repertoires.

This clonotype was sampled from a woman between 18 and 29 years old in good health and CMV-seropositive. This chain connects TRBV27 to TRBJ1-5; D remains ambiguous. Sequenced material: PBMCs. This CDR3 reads CASSHLMGGNQPQHF. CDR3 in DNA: TGTGCCAGCAGCCACCTCATGGGAGGGAATCAGCCCCAGCATTTT.